A single sample is the source of the 12 T cell receptor beta chains below, sequenced in a study of response to subunit inactivated influenza vaccine. TCRdb used MiXCR to reprocess the RT-PCR reads, holding one entry per CDR3 protein. The top ten hold under 3.5% of the sample, which has about 540,000 distinct CDR3 sequences, around 25% seen once. The same data also contributed to another study, on T cells expressing NK-cell markers. That source notes: TCR beta libraries carry UMIs added by 5'RACE template switching.

Sample: CD4+ T cells sorted from PBMCs, taken 11 to 12 days after vaccination. These receptors all stem from a man aged 50 to 60 who received an inactivated influenza vaccine.

The V and J genes are TRBV11-2 and TRBJ2-1, with 7 positions matching TRBD1. Germline loops: CDR1 SGHAT, CDR2 FQNNGV. This CDR3 has 17 amino acids. V was clipped by 5 bases and J by 3 bases; unmatched bases: 13. CDR3 sequence (DNA): TGTGCCAGCAGCAGTTTTCAGGACAGGAGACACTACAATGAGCAGTTCTTC. Protein sequence: CASSSFQDRRHYNEQFF.

This clonotype showed up just a few times. The CDR3: CSAPDSFDEKLFF. DNA for the CDR3: TGCAGTGCTCCTGATTCTTTTGATGAAAAACTGTTTTTT. The rearrangement uses TRBV20-1 and TRBJ1-4; D call uncertain. CDR1 and CDR2 (germline): DFQATT, SNEGSKA (reference sequence). There are 13 residues in the CDR3. The germline V and J ends were trimmed by 5 bases and 6 bases, with 13 bases remaining between them.

The chain carries TRBV28 and TRBJ1-4, with a weak D call TRBD1 (5 bases). The V gene lost 6 bases and the J gene lost 0 bases, with 11 bases spanning the gap. There are 15 residues in the CDR3. CDR1 and CDR2 (germline): MDHEN, SYDVKM. CDR3 bases: TGTGCCAGCAGGGCCGGGGGAGCAACTAATGAAAAACTGTTTTTT. This encodes CASRAGGATNEKLFF.

Written as DNA, the CDR3 is TGCGCCAGCAGGGATGGGGACGGAGAGACCCAGTACTTC. This encodes CASRDGDGETQYF. The rearrangement uses TRBV5-1 and TRBJ2-5; the D call may be TRBD1 or TRBD2 (5 bases each). The CDR3 has 13 amino acids. Trimming cost V 5 bases and J 4 bases, with 12 bases left between them. The germline V gene encodes CDR1 SGHRS and CDR2 YFSETQ.

The rearrangement links TRBV7-2 to TRBJ2-6; no clear D. This CDR3 is 13 amino acids long. The germline V and J ends were trimmed by 3 bases and 6 bases, with 6 bases remaining between them. The germline V gene encodes CDR1 SGHTA and CDR2 FQGNSA. The chain's CDR3 is CASSFRAANVLTF. The DNA of the CDR3 is TGTGCCAGCAGCTTCCGTGCGGCCAACGTCCTGACTTTC.

This clonotype was counted many times. V gene TRBV7-2 combines with J gene TRBJ2-4; tentatively, D is TRBD2 (6 bases). The CDR3 length is 14 residues. The germline V gene encodes CDR1 SGHTA and CDR2 FQGNSA. V dropped 5 bases and J dropped 9 bases, with 17 bases sitting between them. CDR3 bases: TGTGCCAGCAGCCCCAGCCCCGGGGAGGTCATTCAGTACTTC. Protein sequence: CASSPSPGEVIQYF.

J is TRBJ2-5 and V is TRBV20-1; D possibly corresponds to TRBD1 (5 bases). The CDR3 totals 12 residues. Germline lookup yields CDR1 DFQATT and CDR2 SNEGSKA (reference sequence). Trimming removed 0 bases from V and 5 bases from J, with 7 bases in between. CDR3 sequence reads: CSARDNRETQYF. The CDR3, as DNA: TGCAGTGCTAGAGATAACAGGGAGACCCAGTACTTC.

This clonotype was counted between two and nine times. This rearrangement joins TRBV7-9 to TRBJ2-3; 7 bases map to TRBD1. Germline assignment: CDR1 SEHNR and CDR2 FQNEAQ (reference sequence). The length of the CDR3 is 16 residues. The V gene end was trimmed by 2 bases and the J gene end by 0 bases; junction bases not matched to a gene: 5. The CDR3 loop reads CASSLFGRGSTDTQYF. Here the CDR3 DNA reads TGTGCCAGCAGCTTATTTGGCAGGGGGAGCACAGATACGCAGTATTTT.

The V call is TRBV2, the J call TRBJ1-5, with 7 positions matching TRBD1. Germline values: CDR1 SNHLY, CDR2 FYNNEI. The CDR3 loop spans 15 amino acids. J was trimmed by 0 bases and V by 7 bases; bases with no gene match: 6. In nucleotides, the CDR3 is TGTGCCAGCAATGGACAGGCTGATAGCAATCAGCCCCAGCATTTT. Protein: CASNGQADSNQPQHF.

This clonotype has more than one count but fewer than ten. The V gene is TRBV12-3 or TRBV12-4, the J gene TRBJ2-7, with D possibly being TRBD2 (5 bases). V was cut by 5 bases and J by 0 bases, with 14 bases left in between. The CDR3 loop spans 15 amino acids. CDR3 sequence (DNA): TGTGCCAGCAGTCCTGGACTGGGAAGCTCCTACGAGCAGTACTTC. This sequence encodes CASSPGLGSSYEQYF.

A few counts support this clonotype. The rearrangement joins TRBV9 to TRBJ1-4; perhaps TRBD1 as D (5 bases). The length of the CDR3 is 16 residues. Germline V CDR1 and CDR2: SGDLS, YYNGEE. Deletions cut 4 bases from V and 8 bases from J, with 21 bases between. CDR3 residues: CASSPGTLLGGEKLFF. CDR3 nucleotide sequence: TGTGCCAGCAGCCCTGGGACGCTCCTAGGAGGGGAAAAACTGTTTTTT.

The DNA for the CDR3 is TGTGCCAGCAGCAGGGGGGGAGATTGGGACAGCTCGACTGGGGCCAACGTCCTGACTTTC. Translation: CASSRGGDWDSSTGANVLTF. This chain connects TRBV4-2 to TRBJ2-6; D is tentatively TRBD1 or TRBD2 (7 bases each). The CDR3 sequence is 20 residues long. CDR1 is LGHNA, CDR2 YNFKEQ, per germline. Trimming shortened V by 5 bases and J by 2 bases, and 25 bases separated the two germline ends.